Listed here are 13 T cell receptor beta chains from one sample, sequenced in a study of CD8 T cell repertoires and HIV-1 epitope variants. Their cognate antigens are unknown. Some clones are missing from TCRdb's copy, which holds only in-frame ones; the method was immunoSEQ multiplex PCR. The sample yields about 5,300 clones, over 50% seen once. Sequencing used cultured CD8+ T cells derived from PBMCs. Every receptor here comes from a male donor with HIV.

The chain links TRBV19 to TRBJ2-1; D possibly corresponds to TRBD2 (5 bases). Germline V gene sequence: CDR1 LNHDA, CDR2 SQIVND (reference sequence). Trimming removed 3 bases at V and 6 bases at J, with 12 bases between. This CDR3 is 14 amino acids long. The CDR3 spells CASSMGMLANEQFF. The CDR3 DNA follows: TGTGCCAGTAGTATGGGAATGCTAGCCAATGAGCAGTTCTTC.

This clone qualifies as medium-sized. The chain is built from TRBV4-1 and TRBJ2-7, with 8 positions matching TRBD2. Germline lookup yields CDR1 MGHRA and CDR2 YSYEKL. Unmatched junction bases numbered 1, after V lost 1 base and J lost 5 bases. This CDR3 is built from 13 residues. The CDR3 reads CASSQGTSNEQYF. The CDR3 DNA is TGCGCCAGCAGCCAAGGGACTAGCAACGAGCAGTACTTC.

This clone has more than one count but fewer than ten. This chain uses TRBV13 with TRBJ2-1, with 7 nucleotides matching TRBD2. This CDR3 region has 14 residues. J lost 9 bases, V lost 6 bases, and 11 bases had no gene match. Germline V gene lookup returns CDR1 PRHDT and CDR2 FYEKMQ (reference sequence). The chain's CDR3 is CASRSRGDRGEQFF. Written as DNA, the CDR3 is TGTGCCAGCAGGTCCCGGGGGGACCGGGGTGAGCAGTTCTTC.

This clone was seen a handful of times. The chain has TRBV10-3 and TRBJ2-7; D gene uncertain. The CDR3 runs 12 residues. Trimming cost V 3 bases and J 6 bases, with 9 bases left between them. Germline values: CDR1 ENHRY, CDR2 SYGVKD. CDR3 coding DNA: TGTGCCATCAGTGACTTGCTGGGCGAGCAGTACTTC. It codes for CAISDLLGEQYF.

V and J are TRBV6-1 and TRBJ2-1; tentatively, D is TRBD1 (5 bases). This CDR3 spans 15 amino acids. Germline CDR1 MNHNS, CDR2 SASEGT. Trimming cost V 1 base and J 7 bases, with 14 bases left between them. CDR3 sequence: CASSEGGPGWNEQFF. The CDR3 coding sequence is TGTGCCAGCAGTGAAGGGGGCCCCGGATGGAATGAGCAGTTCTTC.

V is TRBV28 and J is TRBJ2-1, with 9 bases matching TRBD2. Germline CDR1 and CDR2: MDHEN and SYDVKM. This CDR3 is 16 amino acids long. V shed 5 bases, J shed 4 bases, and the junction held 9 bases outside the gene matches. The CDR3 reads CASSPYSGSVYNEQFF. CDR3 sequence (DNA): TGTGCCAGCAGTCCCTATAGCGGGAGTGTTTACAATGAGCAGTTCTTC.

The chain joins TRBV28 to TRBJ1-5; D ambiguous. V was pared by 6 bases and J by 4 bases, with 16 bases between. The germline V gene encodes CDR1 MDHEN and CDR2 SYDVKM. The length of the CDR3 is 15 residues. In nucleotides, the CDR3 is TGTGCCAGCAGCCCCGTCGGGGAGACAAATCAGCCCCAGCATTTT. Translating gives CASSPVGETNQPQHF.

This chain connects TRBV7-6 to TRBJ2-7; D is perhaps TRBD1 (6 bases). Looked up from germline, CDR1 is SGHVS and CDR2 is FNYEAQ. This CDR3 is 13 amino acids long. The V gene lost 5 bases and the J gene lost 5 bases, with 13 bases spanning the gap. In nucleotides, the CDR3 is TGTGCCAGCAGCCCGGCCGAGGGGGACGAGCAGTACTTC. Translating it yields CASSPAEGDEQYF. Supplemented by reference TRBV7-6 and TRBJ2-7, the full variable domain reads GAGVSQSPRYKVTKRGQDVALRCDPISGHVSLYWYRQALGQGPEFLTYFNYEAQQDKSGLPNDRFSAERPEGSISTLTIQRTEQRDSAMYRCASSPAEGDEQYFGPGTRLTVT.

The J gene is TRBJ1-5, the V gene TRBV5-1; D call uncertain. Germline-derived CDR1 and CDR2 are SGHRS and YFSETQ. This CDR3 has 13 amino acids. With 0 bases removed from V and 4 bases from J, the gap between germline ends came to 5 bases. The CDR3: CASSLDGNQPQHF. The CDR3 DNA sequence: TGCGCCAGCAGCTTGGACGGGAATCAGCCCCAGCATTTT.

The chain employs TRBV6-5 and TRBJ1-2; 9 bases line up with TRBD1. The CDR3 contains 14 residues. Germline lookup yields CDR1 MNHEY and CDR2 SVGAGI. The J segment lost 4 bases and the V segment lost 5 bases, leaving 5 bases of the junction unmatched. In DNA, the CDR3 is TGTGCCAGCAGTCAACAGGGGGCCTTCTATGGCTACACCTTC. Protein product: CASSQQGAFYGYTF.

In its sample, this clone is large. The chain has TRBV4-3 and TRBJ1-2, with D unresolved. Per germline, CDR1 LGHNA and CDR2 YSLEER. V lost 0 bases, J lost 3 bases, and 14 bases lay in between. The CDR3 covers 16 residues. The CDR3 loop is CASSQDPVELDYGYTF. The CDR3 DNA reads as TGCGCCAGCAGCCAAGATCCCGTCGAACTCGACTATGGCTACACCTTC.

The V call is TRBV19, the J call TRBJ2-7; D is uncertain. V was clipped by 5 bases and J by 4 bases, with 6 bases between them. Germline V gene data show CDR1 as LNHDA and CDR2 as SQIVND (reference sequence). CDR3 length: 11 residues. Here the CDR3 reads CASSHGYEQYF. CDR3 DNA sequence: TGTGCCAGTAGTCACGGATACGAGCAGTACTTC.

Written as DNA, the CDR3 is TGTGCCAGCACCCCCCGGGAGTCTAGGGTCGATGAGCAGTTCTTC. Protein: CASTPRESRVDEQFF. The rearrangement links TRBV5-6 to TRBJ2-1, with a possible D match to TRBD2 (6 bases). The CDR3 is made up of 15 amino acids. Trimming removed 6 bases at V and 8 bases at J, with 21 bases between. Germline assignment: CDR1 SGHDT and CDR2 YYEEEE.